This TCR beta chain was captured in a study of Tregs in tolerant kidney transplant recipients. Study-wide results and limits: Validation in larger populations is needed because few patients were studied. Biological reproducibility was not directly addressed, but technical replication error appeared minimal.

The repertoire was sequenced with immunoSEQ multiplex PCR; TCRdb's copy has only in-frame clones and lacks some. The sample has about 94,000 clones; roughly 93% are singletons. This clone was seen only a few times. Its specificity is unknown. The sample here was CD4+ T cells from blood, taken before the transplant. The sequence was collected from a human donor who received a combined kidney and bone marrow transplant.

CDR3: CASSRAFGQGITDTQYF. CDR3 nucleotides: TGTGCCAGCAGCCGAGCTTTCGGACAGGGGATCACAGATACGCAGTATTTT. The chain combines TRBV14 with TRBJ2-3, with TRBD1 identical over 9 bases. The ends lost 4 bases at V and 2 bases at J; junction bases unmatched: 10. Germline CDR1 is SGHDN and CDR2 is FVKESK. The CDR3 is made up of 17 amino acids.